This TCR beta chain was captured in a study of neurological immune-mediated disorders. Synthesis of cDNA was carried out by template-switch 5'RACE. The reaction used 10-nucleotide random UMIs. From 15-18 subjects, over 170 million TCR-beta sequences were obtained in each sequencing run. TCRdb re-called the 5' RACE reads with MiXCR, one entry per CDR3 protein. The sample records some 70,000 distinct CDR3 sequences, 3% to 4% being singletons. With V trimmed by 4 bases and J by 4 bases, 7 bases remained unmatched. CDR3 length: 16 amino acids. CDR1 is SGHAT, CDR2 FQNNGV, per germline. Ten or more counts support this clonotype. The starting material, 2 million PBMCs stored at -80 C, gave rise to the unsorted libraries.

The sequenced material came from PBMCs. The chain links TRBV11-2 to TRBJ2-2; 9 positions match TRBD2. This TCR came from a man aged 40-55 years with multiple sclerosis. CDR3 amino acids: CASSSGTSPGTGELFF. CDR3 bases: TGTGCCAGCAGCTCCGGGACTAGCCCCGGCACCGGGGAGCTGTTTTTT.